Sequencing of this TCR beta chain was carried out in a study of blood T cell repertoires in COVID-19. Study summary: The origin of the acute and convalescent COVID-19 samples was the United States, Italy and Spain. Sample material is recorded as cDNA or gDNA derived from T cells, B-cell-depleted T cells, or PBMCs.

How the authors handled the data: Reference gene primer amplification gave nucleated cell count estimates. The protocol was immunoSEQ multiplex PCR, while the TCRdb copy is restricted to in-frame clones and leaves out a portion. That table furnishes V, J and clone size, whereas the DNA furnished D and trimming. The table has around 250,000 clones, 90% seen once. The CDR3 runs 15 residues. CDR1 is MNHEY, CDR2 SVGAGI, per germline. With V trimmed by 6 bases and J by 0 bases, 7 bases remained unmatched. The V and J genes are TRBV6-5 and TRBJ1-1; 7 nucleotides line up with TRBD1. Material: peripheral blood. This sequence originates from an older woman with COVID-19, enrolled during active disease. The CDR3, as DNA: TGTGCCAGCAGACCACAGGGGACCTTGAACACTGAAGCTTTCTTT. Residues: CASRPQGTLNTEAFF.